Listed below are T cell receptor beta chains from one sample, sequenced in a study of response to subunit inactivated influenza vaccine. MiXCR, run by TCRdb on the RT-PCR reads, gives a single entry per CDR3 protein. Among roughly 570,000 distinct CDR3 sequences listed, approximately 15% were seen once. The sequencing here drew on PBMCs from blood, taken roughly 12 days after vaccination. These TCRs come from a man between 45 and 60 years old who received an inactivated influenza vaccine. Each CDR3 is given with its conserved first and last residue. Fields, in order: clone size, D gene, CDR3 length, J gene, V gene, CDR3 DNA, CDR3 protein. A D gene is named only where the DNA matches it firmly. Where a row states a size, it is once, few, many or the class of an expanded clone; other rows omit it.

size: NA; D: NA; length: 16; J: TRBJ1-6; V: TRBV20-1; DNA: TGCAGTGCTAGTTCTCGAGGCAGGGAGAATAATTCACCCCTCCACTTT; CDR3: CSASSRGRENNSPLHF
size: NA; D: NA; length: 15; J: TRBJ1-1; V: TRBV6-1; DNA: TGTGCCAGCAGTGACCAGGGGAGAATGAGCACTGAAGCTTTCTTT; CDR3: CASSDQGRMSTEAFF
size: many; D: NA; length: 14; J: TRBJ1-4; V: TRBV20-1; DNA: TGCAGTGCTAGAGATACTCGGAGGGTTGAAAAACTGTTTTTT; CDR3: CSARDTRRVEKLFF
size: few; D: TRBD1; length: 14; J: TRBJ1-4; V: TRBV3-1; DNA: TGTGCCAGCCAGGGGGGGCCGACTAATGAAAAACTGTTTTTT; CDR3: CASQGGPTNEKLFF
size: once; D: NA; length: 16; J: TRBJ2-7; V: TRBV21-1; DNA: TGTGCCAGCAGCACATACGGGAGTCTCCGCTCCTACGAGCAGTACTTC; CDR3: CASSTYGSLRSYEQYF
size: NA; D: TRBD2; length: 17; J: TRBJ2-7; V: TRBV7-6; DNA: TGTGCCAGCAGCCGTAAACTAGCGGGAGGTCTCTCCTACGAGCAGTACTTC; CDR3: CASSRKLAGGLSYEQYF
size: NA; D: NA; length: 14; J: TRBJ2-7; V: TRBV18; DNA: TGTGCCAGCTCACTACTGACGGGGACCTACGAGCAGTACTTC; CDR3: CASSLLTGTYEQYF
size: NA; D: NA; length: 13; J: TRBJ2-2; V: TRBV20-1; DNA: TGCAGTGCTAGAGGAGCCGCCCGACGGGAGCTGTTTTTT; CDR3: CSARGAARRELFF
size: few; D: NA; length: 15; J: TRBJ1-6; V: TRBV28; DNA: TGTGCCAGCAGTCCTTCTAATGGCTATAATTCACCCCTCCACTTT; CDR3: CASSPSNGYNSPLHF
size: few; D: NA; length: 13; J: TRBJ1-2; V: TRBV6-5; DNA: TGTGCCAGCAGTTACAGCCACGCCTATGGCTACACCTTC; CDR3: CASSYSHAYGYTF
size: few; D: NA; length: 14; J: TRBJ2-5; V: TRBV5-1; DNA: TGCGCCAGCCGGGGGACCCAGCTATCAGAGACCCAGTACTTC; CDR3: CASRGTQLSETQYF
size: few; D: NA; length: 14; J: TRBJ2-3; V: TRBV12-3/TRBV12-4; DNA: TGTGCCAGCAGTCCTCGACTAGGTACGGATACGCAGTATTTT; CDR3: CASSPRLGTDTQYF
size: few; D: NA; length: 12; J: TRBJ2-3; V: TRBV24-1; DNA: TGTGCCACCAGTGATCCCGGTAGAACGCAGTATTTT; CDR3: CATSDPGRTQYF
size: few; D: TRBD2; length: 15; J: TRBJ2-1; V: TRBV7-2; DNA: TGTGCCAGCAGCTCACAAGCGGGGGACGCCAATGAGCAGTTCTTC; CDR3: CASSSQAGDANEQFF
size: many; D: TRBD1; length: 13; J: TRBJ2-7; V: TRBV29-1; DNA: TGCAGCTTTACCGGGACAGAGTTCCTCGAGCAGTACTTC; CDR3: CSFTGTEFLEQYF